The 31 T cell receptor beta chains given below trace back to one sample, sequenced in a study of blood T cell dynamics during melanoma immunotherapy. Time point described: pre-treatment baseline. The repertoire was sequenced with immunoSEQ multiplex PCR; TCRdb's copy has only in-frame clones and lacks some. Of 10,000 to 15,000 clones listed, approximately 86% are singletons. This specimen was blood, taken from a patient treated with checkpoint blockade. These receptor sequences come from a human donor with melanoma.

This clone came up once. This chain links TRBV5-4 with TRBJ2-7; D unresolved. Per germline, CDR1 SGHNT and CDR2 YYREEE (reference sequence). There are 14 residues in the CDR3. V was pared by 4 bases and J by 1 base, with 12 bases between. CDR3 DNA sequence: TGTGCCAGCAGCGCAACGGCGGATTCCTACGAGCAGTACTTC. Translating gives CASSATADSYEQYF.

V gene TRBV6-1 combines with J gene TRBJ1-5; D not certain. This CDR3 spans 11 amino acids. Trimming took 2 bases from V and 5 from J, leaving 1 base between them. The V gene's germline CDR1 is MNHNS and CDR2 SASEGT. The CDR3 protein is CASSEYQPQHF. The CDR3 nucleotides are TGTGCCAGCAGTGAATATCAGCCCCAGCATTTT.

V and J are TRBV30 and TRBJ2-5; perhaps TRBD2 as D (6 bases). The V end was cut by 1 base, the J end by 11 bases, with 17 bases between. Germline loops: CDR1 GTSNPN, CDR2 SVGIG (reference sequence). The CDR3 extends over 13 amino acids. The CDR3 sequence: CAWSAGLPGEQYF. CDR3 DNA: TGTGCCTGGAGTGCGGGACTCCCGGGGGAGCAGTACTTC.

V and J are TRBV4-1 and TRBJ1-4; D might be TRBD1 (6 bases). Germline loops: CDR1 MGHRA, CDR2 YSYEKL. Between the trimmed V and J ends, which lost 1 base and 4 bases, there was a span of 10 bases. This CDR3 contains 15 residues. Here the CDR3 reads CASSQGDTINEKLFF. The CDR3 coding sequence is TGCGCCAGCAGCCAAGGGGACACGATTAATGAAAAACTGTTTTTT.

The chain couples TRBV7-9 to TRBJ2-5, with 11 nucleotides matching TRBD2. Trimming cost V 5 bases and J 0 bases; bases outside gene matches: 5. CDR3 size: 16 residues. From germline, CDR1 is SEHNR and CDR2 FQNEAQ (reference sequence). The DNA for the CDR3 is TGTGCCAGCAGCATCGGGACTAGCGGAAACCAAGAGACCCAGTACTTC. It translates to CASSIGTSGNQETQYF.

V gene TRBV10-3 combines with J gene TRBJ2-7, with D perhaps TRBD1 (6 bases). The CDR3 is 14 amino acids. Looked up from germline, CDR1 is ENHRY and CDR2 is SYGVKD. The V gene lost 2 bases and the J gene lost 6 bases, with 14 bases spanning the gap. CDR3 DNA sequence: TGTGCCATCAGTGAGGACCACAGGGAGAGCGAGCAGTACTTC. Translating gives CAISEDHRESEQYF.

The J gene is TRBJ1-1, the V gene TRBV15, with a possible D match to TRBD1 (6 bases). The CDR3 is 14 residues long. Trimming cost V 8 bases and J 1 base, with 14 bases left between them. Germline lookup yields CDR1 LNHNV and CDR2 YYDKDF (reference sequence). CDR3 residues: CATGSGGTNTEAFF. CDR3 nucleotide sequence: TGTGCCACCGGGTCCGGGGGCACGAACACTGAAGCTTTCTTT.

The chain couples TRBV9 to TRBJ1-1, with D unresolved. The CDR3 spans 14 residues. V gave up 0 bases and J gave up 6 bases, with 12 bases separating them. Germline-derived CDR1 and CDR2 are SGDLS and YYNGEE. This chain's CDR3 is CASSVEGEGPEAFF. CDR3 nucleotides: TGTGCCAGCAGCGTAGAGGGCGAGGGCCCTGAAGCTTTCTTT.

V gene TRBV7-2 combines with J gene TRBJ2-7; TRBD1 is a possible D gene (5 bases). The CDR3 is 15 residues long. Trimming took off 2 bases at V and 1 base at J, with 12 bases between the two ends. Germline CDR1 SGHTA, CDR2 FQGNSA. The CDR3 is CASSLSSSGSYEQYF. The CDR3 DNA reads TGTGCCAGCAGCTTATCTTCTTCAGGGTCCTACGAGCAGTACTTC.

V gene TRBV11-2 combines with J gene TRBJ2-3; D gene ambiguous. Germline V gives CDR1 SGHAT, CDR2 FQNNGV. Trimming cost V 0 bases and J 3 bases, with 7 bases left between them. The CDR3 has 14 amino acids. In nucleotides, the CDR3 is TGTGCCAGCAGCTTAGATAAGGGTACAGATACGCAGTATTTT. Encoded protein: CASSLDKGTDTQYF.

The V gene is TRBV7-8, the J gene TRBJ1-2, with unresolved D. V dropped 2 bases and J dropped 2 bases, with 18 bases sitting between them. Germline CDR1 and CDR2: SGHVS and FQNEAQ. This CDR3 is built from 17 residues. This chain's CDR3 is CASSLIRPLSGNYGYTF. CDR3 nucleotides: TGTGCCAGCAGCTTAATCAGACCACTATCCGGCAACTATGGCTACACCTTC.

In this sample, this clone turned up once. This sequence joins TRBV27 and TRBJ1-5, with D unresolved. The V gene's germline CDR1 is MNHEY and CDR2 SMNVEV (reference sequence). The CDR3 extends over 16 amino acids. With 3 bases removed from V and 0 bases from J, the gap between germline ends came to 12 bases. Here the CDR3 DNA reads TGTGCCAGCAGTTTGCCTTCCAAGTATAGCAATCAGCCCCAGCATTTT. Translation: CASSLPSKYSNQPQHF.

The rearrangement uses TRBV5-3 and TRBJ1-3; maybe TRBD1 (5 bases). TRBV5-3 carries the ORF label, with uncertain function. CDR3 length: 16 residues. V was cut by 0 bases and J by 4 bases, with 14 bases left in between. The CDR3 reads CARSLVGQGGGNTIYF. The CDR3 nucleotides are TGTGCCAGAAGCTTGGTTGGGCAGGGAGGGGGAAACACCATATATTTT.

This clone came up once. V is TRBV18 and J is TRBJ1-2; D ambiguous. This CDR3 is 15 amino acids long. The V end was cut by 0 bases, the J end by 2 bases, with 10 bases between. Germline V gene data show CDR1 as KGHSH and CDR2 as LQKENI. The CDR3: CASSPPGVANYGYTF. The CDR3 coding sequence is TGTGCCAGCTCACCACCCGGGGTAGCGAACTATGGCTACACCTTC.

As DNA, the CDR3 is TGTGCCAGCAGCTCCGGGTGGCCCGGGGAGCTGTTTTTT. It is translated as CASSSGWPGELFF. The V and J genes are TRBV11-3 and TRBJ2-2; D remains ambiguous. The CDR3 spans 13 residues. Germline loops: CDR1 SGHNT, CDR2 YENEEA. The V end lost 4 bases, the J end lost 6 bases, and 9 bases lay between the germline ends.

The V and J genes are TRBV10-3 and TRBJ2-1; 8 nucleotides line up with TRBD1. The ends lost 6 bases at V and 3 bases at J; junction bases unmatched: 7. CDR3 size: 15 residues. Germline V gene sequence: CDR1 ENHRY, CDR2 SYGVKD. CDR3 sequence (DNA): TGTGCCATCAGACCCGCACAGGGGGACTACAATGAGCAGTTCTTC. Its translation is CAIRPAQGDYNEQFF.

V usage is TRBV29-1 and J usage is TRBJ2-3, with 7 bases fitting TRBD1. CDR3 length equals 12 residues. J was trimmed by 5 bases and V by 6 bases; bases with no gene match: 5. CDR1 and CDR2 (germline): SQVTM, ANQGSEA. The CDR3 here is CSVGTEGDTQYF. CDR3 bases: TGCAGCGTCGGGACAGAGGGAGATACGCAGTATTTT.

The chain couples TRBV10-3 to TRBJ1-2, with D possibly being TRBD1 (6 bases). Trimming left V 6 bases short and J 1 base short, with 12 bases between. This CDR3 contains 14 residues. Germline CDR1 reads ENHRY; CDR2 reads SYGVKD. CDR3 region: CAIRPGAYNYGYTF. The CDR3 nucleotides read TGTGCCATCAGACCAGGGGCTTATAACTATGGCTACACCTTC.

This chain joins TRBV7-9 and TRBJ1-1; D is uncertain. With 0 bases removed from V and 3 bases from J, the gap between germline ends came to 8 bases. There are 14 residues in the CDR3. Per germline, CDR1 SEHNR and CDR2 FQNEAQ (reference sequence). CDR3 DNA: TGTGCCAGCAGCTTAGCGGCAGAACACACTGAAGCTTTCTTT. This codes for CASSLAAEHTEAFF.

The rearrangement joins TRBV14 to TRBJ2-4; 8 bases agree with TRBD2. Germline assignment: CDR1 SGHDN and CDR2 FVKESK. This CDR3 is 15 amino acids long. V lost 5 bases, J lost 0 bases, and 3 bases stayed unmatched. The CDR3 sequence is CASSNGGAAKNIQYF. CDR3 coding DNA: TGTGCCAGCAGCAACGGGGGGGCAGCCAAAAACATTCAGTACTTC.

The chain recombines TRBV11-2 with TRBJ2-1; 9 nucleotides line up with TRBD2. Germline V lookup: CDR1 SGHAT, CDR2 FQNNGV. With V trimmed by 5 bases and J by 7 bases, 15 bases remained unmatched. The CDR3 contains 17 residues. Here the CDR3 reads CASSHPRRGRGGNEQFF. The CDR3 DNA sequence: TGTGCCAGCAGCCACCCCAGGCGCGGGAGGGGTGGTAATGAGCAGTTCTTC.

V gene TRBV7-2 combines with J gene TRBJ2-2, with D possibly being TRBD2 (7 bases). In germline, CDR1 is SGHTA, CDR2 FQGNSA. Between the trimmed V and J ends, which lost 5 bases and 4 bases, there was a span of 17 bases. CDR3 length: 16 residues. CDR3 protein: CASSPRAGATTGELFF. The CDR3 DNA is TGTGCCAGCAGCCCAAGGGCGGGGGCTACCACCGGGGAGCTGTTTTTT.

The chain recombines TRBV11-2 with TRBJ2-1; D may be TRBD1 (6 bases). The CDR3 extends over 16 amino acids. V lost 0 bases, J lost 1 base, and 10 bases lay in between. Germline V gene lookup returns CDR1 SGHAT and CDR2 FQNNGV. The CDR3 nucleotides read TGTGCCAGCAGCTTAGATGGGGGCCAATCCTACAATGAGCAGTTCTTC. Protein product: CASSLDGGQSYNEQFF.

Only a few counts were recorded for this clone. The chain couples TRBV2 to TRBJ2-2; a possible D gene is TRBD2 (6 bases). Per the germline V gene, CDR1 is SNHLY and CDR2 is FYNNEI. V lost 1 base and J lost 2, with 14 bases in between. The CDR3 totals 17 residues. The CDR3 DNA is TGTGCCAGCAGTGAAGGCTCTTTGCGGGGAAACACCGGGGAGCTGTTTTTT. Translation: CASSEGSLRGNTGELFF.

The V gene is TRBV27, the J gene TRBJ1-1; unclear D gene. Trimming left V 3 bases short and J 2 bases short, with 10 bases between. Germline V gene lookup returns CDR1 MNHEY and CDR2 SMNVEV (reference sequence). The length of the CDR3 is 14 residues. Here the CDR3 reads CASSFLRENTEAFF. In nucleotides, the CDR3 is TGTGCCAGCAGTTTTCTACGGGAAAACACTGAAGCTTTCTTT.

By frequency in the sample, this clone is medium-sized. The V gene is TRBV27, the J gene TRBJ1-4; D is possibly TRBD1 (5 bases). The CDR3 sequence is 14 residues long. Trimming removed 3 bases at V and 4 bases at J, with 9 bases between. Looked up from germline, CDR1 is MNHEY and CDR2 is SMNVEV (reference sequence). The CDR3 loop is CASSFGTFNEKLFF. CDR3 nucleotides: TGTGCCAGCAGTTTCGGGACCTTTAATGAAAAACTGTTTTTT. The variable domain in full, with the rest retrieved from reference TRBV27 and TRBJ1-4, is EAQVTQNPRYLITVTGKKLTVTCSQNMNHEYMSWYRQDPGLGLRQIYYSMNVEVTDKGDVPEGYKVSRKEKRNFPLILESPSPNQTSLYFCASSFGTFNEKLFFGSGTQLSVL.

This rearrangement joins TRBV4-1 to TRBJ2-7; TRBD2 aligns across 7 bases. V lost 0 bases and J lost 6; bases outside the gene matches: 8. The CDR3 has 15 amino acids. CDR1 is MGHRA, CDR2 YSYEKL, per germline. CDR3 bases: TGCGCCAGCAGCCAAGATAGCGCTAGCGGACGCGAGCAGTACTTC. This sequence encodes CASSQDSASGREQYF.

This rearrangement joins TRBV7-9 to TRBJ1-3; the D is unclear. Between the trimmed V and J ends, which lost 4 bases and 5 bases, there was a span of 9 bases. Germline CDR1 reads SEHNR; CDR2 reads FQNEAQ (reference sequence). CDR3 size: 13 residues. The CDR3 is CASSSPTRNTIYF. For the CDR3, the DNA is TGTGCCAGCAGCTCACCGACACGAAACACCATATATTTT.

J is TRBJ1-6 and V is TRBV27; D not certain. In germline, CDR1 is MNHEY, CDR2 SMNVEV (reference sequence). The CDR3 consists of 12 residues. V lost 3 bases, J lost 10 bases, and 7 bases lay in between. This chain's CDR3 is CASSFLDSPLHF. CDR3 bases: TGTGCCAGCAGTTTCCTTGACTCACCCCTCCACTTT.

CDR3 sequence: CASSDARRQVQELFF. The DNA for the CDR3 is TGTGCCAGCAGTGACGCCCGGAGACAGGTCCAGGAGCTGTTTTTT. The rearrangement links TRBV6-6 to TRBJ2-2; perhaps TRBD1 as D (6 bases). Germline CDR1 MNHNY, CDR2 SVGAGI (reference sequence). The CDR3 extends over 15 amino acids. V lost 5 bases to trimming and J lost 10 bases, with 20 bases between them.

This sequence joins TRBV4-2 and TRBJ2-7; the match to TRBD2 covers 7 bases. With V trimmed by 0 bases and J by 2 bases, 4 bases remained unmatched. CDR1 is LGHNA, CDR2 YNFKEQ, per germline. The CDR3 has 15 amino acids. In DNA form, the CDR3 reads TGTGCCAGCAGCCAAGAGGAGCGGGGCCCCTACGAGCAGTACTTC. Encoded protein: CASSQEERGPYEQYF.